The present T cell receptor (beta chain) was sequenced within a study of blood T cell repertoires in COVID-19. As for the study in general: Italy, Spain and the United States were the sources of the convalescent and acute COVID-19 samples. In each case, the material was cDNA or gDNA derived from T cells, B-cell-depleted T cells, or PBMCs.

This clone turned up a few times. The authors' processing: Amplified reference gene primers provided the basis for estimating nucleated cell counts. The assay was immunoSEQ multiplex PCR, and TCRdb's table has in-frame clones only and misses some. That table furnishes V, J and clone size, whereas the DNA furnished D and trimming. The sample yields more than 50,000 clones, roughly 70% seen once. The germline gives CDR1 SNHLY, CDR2 FYNNEI. V shed 6 bases and J 6 bases; nucleotides not matched to a gene: 3. The CDR3 runs to 13 residues. The V call is TRBV2, the J call TRBJ2-2, with TRBD1 matching 8 bases. The sequence came from a woman in her 70s with acute or convalescent COVID-19. Sequencing was performed on peripheral blood. CDR3 loop: CASRTGVAGELFF. DNA for the CDR3: TGTGCCAGCAGGACAGGGGTGGCCGGGGAGCTGTTTTTT. Using reference TRBV2 and TRBJ2-2 for the parts outside the CDR3, the full variable domain is EPEVTQTPSHQVTQMGQEVILRCVPISNHLYFYWYRQILGQKVEFLVSFYNNEISEKSEIFDDQFSVERPDGSNFTLKIRSTKLEDSAMYFCASRTGVAGELFFGEGSRLTVL.